The 6 T cell receptor beta chains in this list originate from one sample, sequenced in a study of PD-1 blockade in classical Hodgkin lymphoma. Sequencing was performed with immunoSEQ multiplex PCR; in TCRdb, only in-frame clones are kept and a portion is missing. There are 66,000 or so clones in the sample; roughly two thirds occur only once, and approximately 8.4% lies in the top ten. Relapse was seen in all patients after autologous stem cell transplantation, and brentuximab vedotin exposure was variable. This material consisted of peripheral blood mononuclear cells (PBMCs), taken before the second cycle of nivolumab. Every receptor here comes from a human donor with classical Hodgkin lymphoma.

This clone was seen a single time. The chain combines TRBV7-9 with TRBJ2-1; the match to TRBD2 covers 9 bases. Germline assignment: CDR1 SEHNR and CDR2 FQNEAQ (reference sequence). The CDR3 sequence is 15 residues long. Germline trimming cut 0 bases from V and 8 bases from J; bases unmatched to any gene: 5. CDR3 DNA: TGTGCCAGCAGCTTAGCACCCGCGGGAGGGGATGAGCAGTTCTTC. This translates into CASSLAPAGGDEQFF.

V is TRBV7-9 and J is TRBJ2-3; no firm D call. The CDR3 is 15 residues long. With 1 base removed from V and 1 base from J, the gap between germline ends came to 9 bases. Germline V gives CDR1 SEHNR, CDR2 FQNEAQ (reference sequence). CDR3 residues: CASSLESLGTDTQYF. The CDR3 nucleotides are TGTGCCAGCAGCTTAGAATCTCTTGGCACAGATACGCAGTATTTT.

This clone was detected a few times. The chain links TRBV7-2 to TRBJ1-1, with D possibly matching TRBD1 (5 bases). V was shortened by 1 base and J by 6 bases, with 21 bases between the two germline ends. In germline, CDR1 is SGHTA, CDR2 FQGNSA. This CDR3 is 17 amino acids long. For the CDR3, the DNA is TGTGCCAGCAGCTTAGTTGTTACGCGGGGGACCCGCGCTGAAGCTTTCTTT. It translates to CASSLVVTRGTRAEAFF.

This chain uses TRBV28 with TRBJ1-1; D remains ambiguous. V dropped 6 bases and J dropped 1 base, with 9 bases sitting between them. Germline V gene lookup returns CDR1 MDHEN and CDR2 SYDVKM. This CDR3 is built from 13 residues. The CDR3 region is CASSFSKNTEAFF. The CDR3 DNA is TGTGCCAGCAGCTTTAGTAAGAACACTGAAGCTTTCTTT. Filled out from reference TRBV28 and TRBJ1-1, the complete variable domain reads DVKVTQSSRYLVKRTGEKVFLECVQDMDHENMFWYRQDPGLGLRLIYFSYDVKMKEKGDIPEGYSVSREKKERFSLILESASTNQTSMYLCASSFSKNTEAFFGQGTRLTVV.

The chain carries TRBV5-1 and TRBJ2-3; no definite D call. CDR1 SGHRS and CDR2 YFSETQ come from the germline V gene. Trimming removed 4 bases from V and 5 bases from J, with 14 bases in between. The CDR3 runs 14 residues. CDR3 sequence: CASSLTTPGDTQYF. The DNA of the CDR3 is TGCGCCAGCAGCCTGACCACACCGGGAGATACGCAGTATTTT.

This clone occurred a few times. Other DNA variants within this sample encode the same CDR3. V and J are TRBV5-1 and TRBJ1-1; D is possibly TRBD1 (5 bases). This CDR3 contains 14 residues. The V gene's germline CDR1 is SGHRS and CDR2 YFSETQ. V lost 1 base and J lost 0, with 7 bases in between. In nucleotides, the CDR3 is TGCGCCAGCAGCTTGCAGGGAATGAACACTGAAGCTTTCTTT. Translating it yields CASSLQGMNTEAFF. The complete variable domain, with remaining parts taken from reference TRBV5-1 and TRBJ1-1, reads KAGVTQTPRYLIKTRGQQVTLSCSPISGHRSVSWYQQTPGQGLQFLFEYFSETQRNKGNFPGRFSGRQFSNSRSEMNVSTLELGDSALYLCASSLQGMNTEAFFGQGTRLTVV.